This T cell receptor beta chain was documented in a study of shared clonotypes between healthy human individuals. This clone was recorded only once. Its specificity is unknown. A junction end diverges from the germline sequence, so it may reflect a read error. Germline V gene data show CDR1 as LNHNV and CDR2 as YYDKDF (reference sequence). CDR3 size: 12 residues. Terminally differentiated effector memory CD45RA+ cells were left out of the naive CD8 fraction, which was CD45RO-negative and positively selected for CCR7. Study-wide results and limits: Genetic and exposure-history diversity was limited by the few donors. Rarefaction demonstrated incomplete sorted-subset sequencing despite large depth. Larger estimated richness was generally seen in naive subsets than in memory subsets.

Repertoires were generated with immunoSEQ multiplex PCR, while TCRdb's copy carries only in-frame clones and drops some. The sample contains under 2,000,000 clones, around 96% of which appear only once. The clonotype originates from a man between 18 and 35 years old in good health. Material: naive CD8+ T cells sorted from blood. The genes are TRBV15 and TRBJ2-7, with D unresolved. The CDR3, as DNA: TGTGCCACCAGCAGAGATAACCAGGCCTCGCAATTC. Translation: CATSRDNQASQF.